These 5 T cell receptor beta chains were all obtained from the same sample, sequenced in a study of blood T cell repertoires in COVID-19. Libraries were prepared by immunoSEQ multiplex PCR; TCRdb keeps only in-frame clonotypes and omits some of them. The sample yields about 440,000 clones, about 90% seen once. Input material: PBMCs or T cells enriched from blood (not recorded which). The receptors stem from a woman younger than 35 with acute COVID-19.

This chain links TRBV3-1 (or the pseudogene TRBV3-2) with TRBJ2-1; D gene unclear. The CDR3 loop spans 15 amino acids. Deletions cut 1 base from V and 6 bases from J, with 13 bases between. Germline V lookup: CDR1 LGHDT, CDR2 YNNKEL (reference sequence). The chain's CDR3 is CASSQGRYASNEQFF. CDR3 in DNA: TGTGCCAGCAGCCAAGGGCGGTACGCGTCCAATGAGCAGTTCTTC.

This rearrangement joins TRBV9 to TRBJ2-3; weak D call: TRBD1 (6 bases). Trimming shortened V by 0 bases and J by 4 bases, and 15 bases separated the two germline ends. The germline gives CDR1 SGDLS, CDR2 YYNGEE. CDR3 length: 16 amino acids. The CDR3 is CASSVGKGGVADTQYF. The CDR3, as DNA: TGTGCCAGCAGCGTAGGGAAAGGGGGTGTGGCAGATACGCAGTATTTT.

This clone appeared once. The rearrangement joins TRBV10-3 to TRBJ2-3; possibly TRBD2 for D (5 bases). Between the trimmed V and J ends, which lost 3 bases and 4 bases, there was a span of 11 bases. Germline CDR1 and CDR2: ENHRY and SYGVKD. The CDR3 spans 14 residues. The CDR3 loop reads CAISDGVVSDTQYF. The CDR3 coding sequence is TGTGCCATCAGTGACGGGGTAGTCTCAGATACGCAGTATTTT.

The chain is built from TRBV2 and TRBJ2-7; 8 bases are a match to TRBD1. This CDR3 has 14 residues. CDR1 is SNHLY, CDR2 FYNNEI, per germline. V was pared by 7 bases and J by 2 bases, with 7 bases of the junction left unmatched. CDR3 amino acids: CASTDDRGPYEQYF. In nucleotides, the CDR3 is TGTGCCAGCACCGACGACAGGGGCCCCTACGAGCAGTACTTC.

The chain has TRBV28 and TRBJ1-1; 9 bases match TRBD1. Germline CDR1 is MDHEN and CDR2 is SYDVKM. With 8 bases clipped from V and 0 bases from J, the junction kept 4 bases outside the gene matches. The CDR3 sequence is 14 residues long. The CDR3, as DNA: TGTGCCAGCGGACAGGGGACCATGAACACTGAAGCTTTCTTT. Encoded protein: CASGQGTMNTEAFF.